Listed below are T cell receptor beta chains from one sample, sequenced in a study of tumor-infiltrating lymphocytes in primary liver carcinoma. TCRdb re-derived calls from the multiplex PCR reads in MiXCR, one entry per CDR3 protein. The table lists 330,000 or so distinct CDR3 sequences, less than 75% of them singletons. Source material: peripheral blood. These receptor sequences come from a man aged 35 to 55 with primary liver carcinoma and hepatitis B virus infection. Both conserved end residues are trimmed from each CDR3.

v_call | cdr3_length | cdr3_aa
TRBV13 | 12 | ASSLGGNYNEQF
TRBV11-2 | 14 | ARSLDEAGIFYEQY
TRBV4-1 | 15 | ASSQETWHLSSYDQY
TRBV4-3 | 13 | ASSQDAQGGEIQY
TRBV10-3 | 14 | AISESLTSLVEKLF
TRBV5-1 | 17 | ASSSSMGQAVRYTRELF
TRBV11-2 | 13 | ASSSSGPLKGEQY
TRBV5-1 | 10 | ASSISAYEQF
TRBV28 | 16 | VSSSRSSEPYSNQPQH
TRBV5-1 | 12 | ASSQGFPRHEQF
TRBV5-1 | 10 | ASSEAGTEAF
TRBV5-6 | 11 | TSNLVGTGSYT
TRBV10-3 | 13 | ATLSGSRGGGGYA
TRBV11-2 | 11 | ASSVEMAYEQY
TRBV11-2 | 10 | ASSPGREELF
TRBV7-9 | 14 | ASSNGGLASTGELF
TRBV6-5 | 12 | ASKGLAGTDTQY
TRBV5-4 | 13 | ASSSGTGVHNEQF
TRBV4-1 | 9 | ASSQASEQY
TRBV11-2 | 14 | SSSLEWASRQETQY
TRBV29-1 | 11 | SVEGGRSYGYI
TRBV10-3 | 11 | SSLGDLNSPLH
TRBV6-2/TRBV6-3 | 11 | ASRGIGAYEQY
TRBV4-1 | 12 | ASSQGPQDYEQY
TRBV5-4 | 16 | ASSLAGTGGAGTGELF
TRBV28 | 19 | ASSFNWWSVRRWSGANVLT
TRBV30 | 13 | AWTGWAAYNYGYT
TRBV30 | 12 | AWSGGNSGNTIY
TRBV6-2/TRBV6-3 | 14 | ASNYPVQGISYEQY
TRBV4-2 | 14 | TSSQDQSGRNYEQY
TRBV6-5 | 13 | ASGGKTSGAYEQY
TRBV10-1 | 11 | ASSVQGSGELF
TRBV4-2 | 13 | DSSQDCAEGRDQY
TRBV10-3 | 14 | AMSGTGDGSYNEQF
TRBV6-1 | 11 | ASNPHSLGGYT
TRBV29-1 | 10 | SVASGTDTLY
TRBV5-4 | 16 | ASSLVQGLGLAGGEPF
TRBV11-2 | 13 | ASSLGSPGNQPQH
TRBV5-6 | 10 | ASSKTARELF
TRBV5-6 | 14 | ASSRHSQGIGEKLF
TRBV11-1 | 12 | ASSLLLRSETQY
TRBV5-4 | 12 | ASSLGMLNSPLH
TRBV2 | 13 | ASRGRDSAADTQY
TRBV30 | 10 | AMAGDNSPLH
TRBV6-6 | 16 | ASNPGLAGGNPTETQY
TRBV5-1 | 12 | ASSWSGRPETKY
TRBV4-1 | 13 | ASSQGDWAQNIQY
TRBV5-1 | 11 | ASSLTGESEQY